Sequencing of this TCR beta chain was carried out in a study of OX40 agonist ivuxolimab in advanced cancers. Study background: A history of anti-PD-1, anti-PD-L1 or anti-CTLA-4 therapy was acceptable, and 40% had some. Of the patients, three showed partial responses, one with hepatocellular carcinoma and two with cutaneous melanoma. Findings and caveats of the study: Some of the nonresponding patients also showed low levels of normalized T-cell clonal expansion. Individuals who were partial responders at 0.1-3.0 mg/kg had clonal expansion that ranked among the lowest.

Assay: immunoSEQ multiplex PCR; the TCRdb copy retains only in-frame clones and omits some. This sample has around 99,000 clones, with under 95% found just once. As to this clone: Its antigen is not identified.

The CDR3 consists of 14 residues. V lost 0 bases, J lost 4 bases, and 8 bases lay in between. Per germline, CDR1 KGHSH and CDR2 LQKENI. The chain has TRBV18 and TRBJ2-3, with D perhaps TRBD2 (5 bases). The sequence was collected from an adult with an advanced solid tumor such as melanoma, head and neck, liver or kidney cancer. The sample consisted of CD4+ or CD8+ T cells sorted from blood, taken in a trial of the OX40 agonist ivuxolimab. For the CDR3, the DNA is TGTGCCAGCTCACCACCGGCTAGCCCAGATACGCAGTATTTT. Amino acids: CASSPPASPDTQYF.